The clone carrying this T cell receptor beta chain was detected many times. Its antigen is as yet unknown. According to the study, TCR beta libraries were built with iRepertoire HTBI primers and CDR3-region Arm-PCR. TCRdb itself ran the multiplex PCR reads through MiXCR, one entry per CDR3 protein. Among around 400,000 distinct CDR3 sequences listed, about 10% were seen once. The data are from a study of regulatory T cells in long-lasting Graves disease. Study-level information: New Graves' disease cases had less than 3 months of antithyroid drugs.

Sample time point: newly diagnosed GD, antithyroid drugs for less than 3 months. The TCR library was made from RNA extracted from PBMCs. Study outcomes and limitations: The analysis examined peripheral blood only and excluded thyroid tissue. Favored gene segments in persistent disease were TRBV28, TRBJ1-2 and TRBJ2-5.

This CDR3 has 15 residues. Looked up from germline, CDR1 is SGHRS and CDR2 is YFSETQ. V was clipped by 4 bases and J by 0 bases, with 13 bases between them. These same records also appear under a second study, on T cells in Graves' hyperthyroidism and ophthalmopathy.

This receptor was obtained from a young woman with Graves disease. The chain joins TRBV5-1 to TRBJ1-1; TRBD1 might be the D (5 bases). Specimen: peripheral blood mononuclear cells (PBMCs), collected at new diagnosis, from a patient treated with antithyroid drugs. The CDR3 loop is CASSTSPGVNTEAFF. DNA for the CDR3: TGCGCCAGCAGCACCAGCCCGGGGGTGAACACTGAAGCTTTCTTT.